The 32 T cell receptor beta chains reported below all come from one sample, sequenced in a study of siplizumab effects on memory and regulatory T cells. Using immunoSEQ multiplex PCR, the repertoire was profiled, and TCRdb retains in-frame clones only, with some absent. This sample yields roughly 82,000 clones, of which roughly 87% are seen a single time; 1.5% belongs to the top ten. The sequencing input was Tregs sorted from blood. These receptors were taken from a human donor in good health.

The V and J genes are TRBV11-3 and TRBJ2-2, with D maybe TRBD1 (6 bases). The ends were cut back, 5 bases at V and 6 bases at J, with 13 bases in the middle. The CDR3 loop spans 14 amino acids. Germline V gene data show CDR1 as SGHNT and CDR2 as YENEEA. The CDR3 loop is CASSAQGPPGELFF. The DNA of the CDR3 is TGTGCCAGCAGCGCACAGGGACCCCCCGGGGAGCTGTTTTTT.

V gene TRBV27 combines with J gene TRBJ1-2, with 11 bases identical to TRBD1. Germline assignment: CDR1 MNHEY and CDR2 SMNVEV (reference sequence). Trimming at V came to 5 bases and at J to 4 bases, leaving 6 bases not matched to a gene. CDR3 length: 15 amino acids. The DNA of the CDR3 is TGTGCCAGCAGTATCAAGGGACAGGGGGGCTATGGCTACACCTTC. Amino acids: CASSIKGQGGYGYTF.

The chain has TRBV7-8 and TRBJ2-2; 7 nucleotides match TRBD1. V gave up 6 bases and J gave up 0 bases; unmatched junction bases: 4. The CDR3 sequence is 15 residues long. Germline V gene lookup returns CDR1 SGHVS and CDR2 FQNEAQ. The CDR3 loop is CASRGQETNTGELFF. CDR3 DNA: TGTGCCAGCAGAGGACAGGAAACGAACACCGGGGAGCTGTTTTTT.

A few counts support this clone. The chain links TRBV5-1 to TRBJ1-3; no firm D call. The length of the CDR3 is 14 residues. The V gene lost 4 bases and the J gene lost 0 bases, with 8 bases spanning the gap. Germline lookup yields CDR1 SGHRS and CDR2 YFSETQ. CDR3 amino acids: CASSLSNSGNTIYF. The CDR3 region has the DNA TGCGCCAGCAGCCTCTCCAACTCTGGAAACACCATATATTTT.

This clone has a single count. The rearrangement links TRBV20-1 to TRBJ2-3; D not resolved. Trimming took 5 bases from V and 3 from J, leaving 3 bases between them. Germline loops: CDR1 DFQATT, CDR2 SNEGSKA (reference sequence). This CDR3 has 10 residues. The CDR3 DNA follows: TGCAGTGCTGAGACAGATACGCAGTATTTT. Translating gives CSAETDTQYF.

The gene calls are TRBV7-9 and TRBJ2-1; D call uncertain. This CDR3 is built from 11 residues. Germline loops: CDR1 SEHNR, CDR2 FQNEAQ (reference sequence). Deletions cut 0 bases from V and 8 bases from J, with 2 bases between. In DNA form, the CDR3 reads TGTGCCAGCAGCTTAGCAGATGAGCAGTTCTTC. Translating it yields CASSLADEQFF. Using reference TRBV7-9 and TRBJ2-1 for the parts outside the CDR3, the full variable domain is DTGVSQNPRHKITKRGQNVTFRCDPISEHNRLYWYRQTLGQGPEFLTYFQNEAQLEKSRLLSDRFSAERPKGSFSTLEIQRTEQGDSAMYLCASSLADEQFFGPGTRLTVL.

The V call is TRBV4-2, the J call TRBJ2-4, with D unresolved. There are 18 residues in the CDR3. The V and J ends lost 0 bases and 0 bases respectively, with 15 bases between them. Germline V gene sequence: CDR1 LGHNA, CDR2 YNFKEQ. Here the CDR3 reads CASSQDVTGTIAKNIQYF. In DNA, the CDR3 is TGTGCCAGCAGCCAAGATGTCACTGGAACAATAGCCAAAAACATTCAGTACTTC.

The V call is TRBV6-5, the J call TRBJ1-5, with D possibly being TRBD1 (6 bases). Germline loops: CDR1 MNHEY, CDR2 SVGAGI. The CDR3 totals 14 residues. With 5 bases removed from V and 1 base from J, the gap between germline ends came to 9 bases. The CDR3 here is CASSRTGSNQPQHF. The CDR3 nucleotides are TGTGCCAGCAGTCGAACAGGGAGCAATCAGCCCCAGCATTTT.

The V gene is TRBV7-9, the J gene TRBJ1-1, with D perhaps matching TRBD1 (5 bases). Looked up from germline, CDR1 is SEHNR and CDR2 is FQNEAQ (reference sequence). With 3 bases removed from V and 1 base from J, the gap between germline ends came to 12 bases. This CDR3 has 15 amino acids. The CDR3 region has the DNA TGTGCCAGCAGCTTTTGGCAGGGAAGGAACACTGAAGCTTTCTTT. This gives the protein CASSFWQGRNTEAFF. The full variable domain, completed using reference TRBV7-9 and TRBJ1-1, is DTGVSQNPRHKITKRGQNVTFRCDPISEHNRLYWYRQTLGQGPEFLTYFQNEAQLEKSRLLSDRFSAERPKGSFSTLEIQRTEQGDSAMYLCASSFWQGRNTEAFFGQGTRLTVV.

The rearrangement joins TRBV5-6 to TRBJ2-7, with TRBD2 matching over 11 bases. The ends lost 2 bases at V and 5 bases at J; junction bases unmatched: 3. The V gene's germline CDR1 is SGHDT and CDR2 YYEEEE. This CDR3 is 14 amino acids long. CDR3 nucleotide sequence: TGTGCCAGCAGCTTTAGCGGGGGGGCTCACGAGCAGTACTTC. This translates into CASSFSGGAHEQYF. Full variable domain (remainder filled in from reference TRBV5-6 and TRBJ2-7): DAGVTQSPTHLIKTRGQQVTLRCSPKSGHDTVSWYQQALGQGPQFIFQYYEEEERQRGNFPDRFSGHQFPNYSSELNVNALLLGDSALYLCASSFSGGAHEQYFGPGTRLTVT.

The gene calls are TRBV6-6 and TRBJ2-7; D is ambiguous. The length of the CDR3 is 14 residues. From germline, CDR1 is MNHNY and CDR2 SVGAGI (reference sequence). The V end was cut by 0 bases, the J end by 7 bases, with 13 bases between. DNA of the CDR3: TGTGCCAGCAGTTACTCTCTCCCGGGCCAAGAGCAGTACTTC. Protein: CASSYSLPGQEQYF.

This clone was detected a few times. A far bigger clonotype differs at one base, so this is likely a read error. CDR3 in amino acids: CASSPGTGPYGYTF. CDR3 DNA sequence: TGCGCCAGCAGCCCAGGGACAGGGCCCTATGGCTACACCTTC. This chain links TRBV5-1 with TRBJ1-2, with 9 positions matching TRBD1. Trimming took 4 bases from V and 4 from J; bases not matched to a gene: 5. The CDR3 is made up of 14 amino acids. The germline V gene encodes CDR1 SGHRS and CDR2 YFSETQ.

In this sample, this clone turned up once. This sequence joins TRBV4-1 and TRBJ2-6; 7 bases are a match to TRBD1. Germline assignment: CDR1 MGHRA and CDR2 YSYEKL. The CDR3 runs 18 residues. The V gene end was trimmed by 1 base and the J gene end by 0 bases; junction bases not matched to a gene: 6. Here the CDR3 reads CASSQVNRGSSGANVLTF. Written as DNA, the CDR3 is TGCGCCAGCAGCCAAGTGAACAGGGGCAGCTCTGGGGCCAACGTCCTGACTTTC.

The chain couples TRBV14 to TRBJ2-1, with TRBD2 matching 9 bases. V was clipped by 0 bases and J by 0 bases; unmatched bases: 12. The CDR3 runs to 20 residues. From germline, CDR1 is SGHDN and CDR2 FVKESK. The CDR3 sequence is CASSQDFRTSDGFSYNEQFF. CDR3 DNA sequence: TGTGCCAGCAGCCAAGATTTTCGGACTAGCGACGGCTTCTCCTACAATGAGCAGTTCTTC.

The CDR3 sequence is CASSLGDQTEQYF. The DNA of the CDR3 is TGTGCCAGCAGCTTAGGGGACCAAACTGAGCAGTACTTC. The chain couples TRBV7-6 to TRBJ2-7; D assignment may be TRBD1 or TRBD2 (5 bases each). The V end was cut by 1 base, the J end by 7 bases, with 11 bases between. The CDR3 has 13 residues. CDR1 and CDR2 (germline): SGHVS, FNYEAQ.

The CDR3 here is CASRVTGMNTEAFF. Written as DNA, the CDR3 is TGTGCCAGCAGGGTGACAGGTATGAACACTGAAGCTTTCTTT. The V call is TRBV6-1, the J call TRBJ1-1, with a weak D call TRBD1 (6 bases). Trimming removed 6 bases from V and 0 bases from J, with 11 bases in between. The CDR3 runs to 14 residues. Per the germline V gene, CDR1 is MNHNS and CDR2 is SASEGT.

The rearrangement joins TRBV5-5 to TRBJ2-7; 8 bases map to TRBD1. CDR3 length: 16 amino acids. Trimming took 4 bases from V and 2 from J; bases not matched to a gene: 11. Per the germline V gene, CDR1 is SGHKS and CDR2 is YYEKEE (reference sequence). The CDR3 sequence: CASSKFGTGGTYEQYF. The DNA for the CDR3 is TGTGCCAGCAGCAAGTTCGGGACAGGAGGCACCTACGAGCAGTACTTC.

The chain employs TRBV19 and TRBJ1-5; D remains ambiguous. This CDR3 region has 14 residues. Deletions cut 3 bases from V and 0 bases from J, with 6 bases between. Germline V gene sequence: CDR1 LNHDA, CDR2 SQIVND (reference sequence). CDR3 protein: CASSISYSNQPQHF. The CDR3 nucleotides read TGTGCCAGTAGTATCTCATATAGCAATCAGCCCCAGCATTTT.

The rearrangement joins TRBV9 to TRBJ2-6, with D unresolved. Trimming shortened V by 1 base and J by 2 bases, and 1 base separated the two germline ends. This CDR3 is built from 13 residues. Germline V gene lookup returns CDR1 SGDLS and CDR2 YYNGEE. The CDR3 DNA follows: TGTGCCAGCAGCGTAACTGGGGCCAACGTCCTGACTTTC. Its translation: CASSVTGANVLTF.

The chain joins TRBV6-5 to TRBJ1-2, with 7 bases identical to TRBD1. From germline, CDR1 is MNHEY and CDR2 SVGAGI. The junction had 2 bases not matched to a gene; V was cut back by 2 bases and J by 2 bases. The CDR3 runs 14 residues. CDR3 amino acids: CASSYLTGNYGYTF. The CDR3 region has the DNA TGTGCCAGCAGTTACCTGACAGGGAACTATGGCTACACCTTC.

This clone was counted once. Here the CDR3 reads CASSIGPPGGYTF. The CDR3 DNA reads TGTGCCAGTAGTATCGGCCCGCCGGGTGGCTACACCTTC. The rearrangement joins TRBV19 to TRBJ1-2; D call uncertain. The germline V gene has CDR1 LNHDA and CDR2 SQIVND (reference sequence). The germline V and J ends were trimmed by 3 bases and 7 bases, with 12 bases remaining between them. CDR3 length: 13 residues.

The CDR3 DNA reads as TGCGCCAGCAGCTTGCAAGGGTTTAGCACAGATACGCAGTATTTT. Protein: CASSLQGFSTDTQYF. V usage is TRBV5-1 and J usage is TRBJ2-3; the D is unclear. Germline CDR1 is SGHRS and CDR2 is YFSETQ. This CDR3 comprises 15 residues. Trimming left V 1 base short and J 0 bases short, with 9 bases between.

The CDR3 coding sequence is TGTGCCAGCAGCTCATACCGGGACAGCGAAGAGACCCAGTACTTC. It codes for CASSSYRDSEETQYF. The rearrangement joins TRBV11-2 to TRBJ2-5, with 7 bases aligning to TRBD1. Germline CDR1 and CDR2: SGHAT and FQNNGV. CDR3 length: 15 amino acids. V was pared by 4 bases and J by 3 bases, with 8 bases of the junction left unmatched. Together with reference TRBV11-2 and TRBJ2-5, the CDR3 gives the full variable domain: EAGVAQSPRYKIIEKRQSVAFWCNPISGHATLYWYQQILGQGPKLLIQFQNNGVVDDSQLPKDRFSAERLKGVDSTLKIQPAKLEDSAVYLCASSSYRDSEETQYFGPGTRLLVL.

This clone is a singleton in its sample. J is TRBJ1-2 and V is TRBV13; tentative D call: TRBD1 (5 bases). Trimming pared 5 bases from V and 4 bases from J, leaving 17 bases between. This CDR3 has 15 amino acids. The germline V gene encodes CDR1 PRHDT and CDR2 FYEKMQ (reference sequence). CDR3 coding DNA: TGTGCCAGCAGCCGACAGACAGCTCCCTTCTATGGCTACACCTTC. Its translation is CASSRQTAPFYGYTF.

This rearrangement joins TRBV30 to TRBJ1-2; D uncertain. The length of the CDR3 is 10 residues. Trimming removed 2 bases from V and 7 bases from J, with 5 bases in between. Per the germline V gene, CDR1 is GTSNPN and CDR2 is SVGIG (reference sequence). CDR3 protein: CAWSKGGYTF. CDR3 nucleotides: TGTGCCTGGAGTAAGGGTGGCTACACCTTC. Filled out from reference TRBV30 and TRBJ1-2, the complete variable domain reads SQTIHQWPATLVQPVGSPLSLECTVEGTSNPNLYWYRQAAGRGLQLLFYSVGIGQISSEVPQNLSASRPQDRQFILSSKKLLLSDSGFYLCAWSKGGYTFGSGTRLTVV.

J is TRBJ2-7 and V is TRBV4-1, with 8 bases identical to TRBD1. The CDR3 covers 16 residues. V shed 4 bases and J 3 bases; nucleotides not matched to a gene: 11. Germline loops: CDR1 MGHRA, CDR2 YSYEKL. CDR3 coding DNA: TGCGCCAGCAGCCCAAAAGGACAGGGAACGGTCTACGAGCAGTACTTC. This translates into CASSPKGQGTVYEQYF.

The CDR3 protein is CVRSLGAETGASTDTQYF. The DNA for the CDR3 is TGTGTCAGAAGCTTAGGGGCCGAGACAGGGGCTAGCACAGATACGCAGTATTTT. This rearrangement joins TRBV7-5 to TRBJ2-3; the table's D call, TRBD1, has no DNA check behind it. TRBV7-5 is designated a pseudogene. CDR3 length: 18 residues.

V gene TRBV6-5 combines with J gene TRBJ1-1; no definite D call. The CDR3 is 12 residues long. Germline-derived CDR1 and CDR2 are MNHEY and SVGAGI. The V and J ends lost 5 bases and 4 bases respectively, with 8 bases between them. CDR3 DNA sequence: TGTGCCAGCAGTCGCCGAAGCACTGAAGCTTTCTTT. It codes for CASSRRSTEAFF.

V usage is TRBV19 and J usage is TRBJ1-6; D unclear. The germline gives CDR1 LNHDA, CDR2 SQIVND (reference sequence). The CDR3 is 16 amino acids. The V end lost 3 bases, the J end lost 0 bases, and 9 bases lay between the germline ends. The CDR3 protein is CASSIGPSSYNSPLHF. The CDR3 DNA sequence: TGTGCCAGTAGTATCGGCCCGAGCTCCTATAATTCACCCCTCCACTTT.

This sequence joins TRBV21-1 and TRBJ2-2; the table names TRBD1, a call not compared with the DNA. TRBV21-1 corresponds to a pseudogene. The CDR3 covers 16 residues. The CDR3 nucleotides are TGTGCCAGCAGGTTACCGGGACAGGGAATGGTCGGGGAGCTGTTTTTT. Amino acids: CASRLPGQGMVGELFF.

Details on this clone: Other DNA sequences in this specimen translate into the identical CDR3. V is TRBV7-2 and J is TRBJ2-7; possible D gene TRBD2, 6 bases. The germline V gene has CDR1 SGHTA and CDR2 FQGNSA. V lost 1 base to trimming and J lost 1 base, with 11 bases between them. This CDR3 comprises 15 residues. CDR3 loop: CASSLVRGPSYEQYF. The CDR3 nucleotides read TGTGCCAGCAGCTTAGTGCGGGGACCTTCCTACGAGCAGTACTTC.

The chain recombines TRBV10-3 with TRBJ1-1; D call uncertain. This CDR3 comprises 15 residues. The germline CDR1 and CDR2 sequences are ENHRY and SYGVKD. Trimming removed 3 bases from V and 0 bases from J, with 11 bases in between. This CDR3 reads CAISDGPVMNTEAFF. The CDR3 DNA reads as TGTGCCATCAGTGATGGGCCGGTAATGAACACTGAAGCTTTCTTT.